The sequence of this T cell receptor (beta chain) was determined in a study of blood T cells in healthy people across ages. Germline values: CDR1 MNHEY, CDR2 SMNVEV (reference sequence). Trimming took 6 bases from V and 9 from J; bases not matched to a gene: 10. CDR3 size: 15 residues. It was with a sample-barcoded 5' primer and a J-beta primer mix that a second PCR of about 6 to 12 cycles was run. TCRdb used MiXCR to reprocess the 5' RACE reads, holding one entry per CDR3 protein. The sample has 1,100,000 or so distinct CDR3 sequences, 40% to 45% seen once. Study-level findings and limits: As naive T cell percentage varied, TCR beta diversity correlated strongly with it. Unknown CMV status may confound age-related changes in expanded clones.

Worth noting for this clonotype: The antigen is not known.

The TCR sequence derives from a woman aged 60-75 years in good health. This chain connects TRBV27 to TRBJ2-1, with 11 bases lining up with TRBD2. The material sequenced was blood. CDR3 sequence reads: CASSAPGLADAEQFF. The CDR3 nucleotides read TGTGCCAGCAGCGCACCGGGACTAGCGGACGCTGAGCAGTTCTTC.